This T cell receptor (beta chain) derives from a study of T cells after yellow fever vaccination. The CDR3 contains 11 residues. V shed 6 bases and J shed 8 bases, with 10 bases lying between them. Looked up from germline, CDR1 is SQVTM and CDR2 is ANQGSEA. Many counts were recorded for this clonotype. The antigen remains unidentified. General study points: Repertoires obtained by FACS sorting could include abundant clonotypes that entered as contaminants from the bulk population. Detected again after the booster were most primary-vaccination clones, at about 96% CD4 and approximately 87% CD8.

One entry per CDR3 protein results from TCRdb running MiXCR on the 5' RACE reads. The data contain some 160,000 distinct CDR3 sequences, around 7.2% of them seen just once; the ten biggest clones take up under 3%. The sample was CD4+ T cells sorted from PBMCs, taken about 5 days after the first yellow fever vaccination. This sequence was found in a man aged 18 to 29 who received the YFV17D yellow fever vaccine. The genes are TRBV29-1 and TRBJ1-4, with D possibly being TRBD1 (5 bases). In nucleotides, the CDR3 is TGCAGCGTCGCCTGGGGGGAAAAACTGTTTTTT. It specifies CSVAWGEKLFF.